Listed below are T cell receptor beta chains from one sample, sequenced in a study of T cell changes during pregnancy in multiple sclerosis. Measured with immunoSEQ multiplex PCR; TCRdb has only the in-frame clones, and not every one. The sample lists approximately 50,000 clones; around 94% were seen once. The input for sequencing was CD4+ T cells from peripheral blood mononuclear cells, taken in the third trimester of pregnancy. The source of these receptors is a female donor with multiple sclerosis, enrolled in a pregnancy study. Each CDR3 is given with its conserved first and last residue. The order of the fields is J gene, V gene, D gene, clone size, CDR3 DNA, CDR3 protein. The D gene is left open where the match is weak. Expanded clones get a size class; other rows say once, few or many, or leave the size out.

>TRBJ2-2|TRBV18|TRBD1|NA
TGTGCCAGCTCACCAAACAGGGGGGCGAACACCGGGGAGCTGTTTTTT
CASSPNRGANTGELFF
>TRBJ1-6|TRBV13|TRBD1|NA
TGTGCCAGCAGCACTTGGGACAGGGGGCCGGCGGCACCCCTCCACTTT
CASSTWDRGPAAPLHF
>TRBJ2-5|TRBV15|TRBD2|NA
TGTGCCACCAGCCTACGAAGGACTAGCGGAATGTTTTTAGGGCAAGAGACCCAGTACTTC
CATSLRRTSGMFLGQETQYF
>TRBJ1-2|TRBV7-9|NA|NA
TGTGCCAGCAGCTTAACAACACATGGTGTTAATGGCTACACCTTC
CASSLTTHGVNGYTF
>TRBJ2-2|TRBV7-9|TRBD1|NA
TGTGCCAGCACCATTCCAAGGGGACAGGAAAAAGGCGGAGCCGGGGAGCTGTTTTTT
CASTIPRGQEKGGAGELFF
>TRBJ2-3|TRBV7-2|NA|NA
TGTGCCAGCAGTCTGGACATCTCTAGCACAGATACGCAGTATTTT
CASSLDISSTDTQYF
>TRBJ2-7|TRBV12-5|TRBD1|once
TGTGCTAGTGGTTTGGTACCGGTGGGACAGGGAACAGGAAGCTCCTACGAGCAGTACTTC
CASGLVPVGQGTGSSYEQYF
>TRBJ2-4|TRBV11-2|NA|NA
TGTGCCAGCAGAAACACAGCCAAAAACATTCAGTACTTC
CASRNTAKNIQYF
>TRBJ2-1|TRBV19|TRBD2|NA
TGTGCCAGTAGTATCCTCTCCGGGACTAGCGGGAGTGAGCAGTTCTTC
CASSILSGTSGSEQFF
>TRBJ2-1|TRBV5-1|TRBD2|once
TGCGCCAGCAGCTTGGAAGGGACTAGCTTACATGAGCAGTTCTTC
CASSLEGTSLHEQFF
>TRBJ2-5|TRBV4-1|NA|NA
TGCGCCAGCAGCCAAAACCCCCGTGAGGTGACCCAGTACTTC
CASSQNPREVTQYF
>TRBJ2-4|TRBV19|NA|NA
TGTGCCAGTAGTATAAGTTTGAGGGGACTCATAGCCAAAAACATTCAGTACTTC
CASSISLRGLIAKNIQYF
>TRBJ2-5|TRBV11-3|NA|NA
TGTGCCAGCAGCTTCTGGTCCGGTTTATTCCGGGGGGCTCAGGAGACCCAGTACTTC
CASSFWSGLFRGAQETQYF
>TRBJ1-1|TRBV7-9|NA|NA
TGTGCCAGCAGCTTATTACAGGGTGGGACTGAAGCTTTCTTT
CASSLLQGGTEAFF
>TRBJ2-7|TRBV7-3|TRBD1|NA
TGTGCCAGCAGCTCTATGACAGGGGGCTCCTACGAGCAGTACTTC
CASSSMTGGSYEQYF
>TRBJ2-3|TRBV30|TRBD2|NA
TGTGCCTTATCAGCGGGGGGGCCAGATACGCAGTATTTT
CALSAGGPDTQYF
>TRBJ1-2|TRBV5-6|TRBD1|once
TGTGCCAGCAGCTCCCTAGCAGGGACAGGGGTTTATGGCTACACCTTC
CASSSLAGTGVYGYTF
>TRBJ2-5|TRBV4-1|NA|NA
TGCGCCAGCAGTACCGGACAGCGGGAGACCCAGTACTTC
CASSTGQRETQYF
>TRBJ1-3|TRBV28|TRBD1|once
TGTGCCAGCAGCGCACGGACAGGGGCGAGGGGAAACACCATATATTTT
CASSARTGARGNTIYF
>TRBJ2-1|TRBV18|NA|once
TGTGCCAGCTCACCACCGTTGGAGTTTTGGTATAATTCGCCCAACAATGAGCAGTTCTTC
CASSPPLEFWYNSPNNEQFF
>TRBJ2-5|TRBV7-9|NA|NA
TGTGCCAGCGGGGGGTTGGGCAGCCAAGAGACCCAGTACTTC
CASGGLGSQETQYF
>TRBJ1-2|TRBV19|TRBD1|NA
TGTGCCAGTAGTATCGTCGGACAGGGGGCCTGGTATGGCTACACCTTC
CASSIVGQGAWYGYTF
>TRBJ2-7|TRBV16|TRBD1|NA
TGTGCCAGCAGCCTAGGACAGGGGGCCCACTACGAGCAGTACTTC
CASSLGQGAHYEQYF
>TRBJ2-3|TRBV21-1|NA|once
TGTGCCAGCAGCAAATCCCGGACTGAAGTAGCGGGGGTAGATACGCAGTATTTT
CASSKSRTEVAGVDTQYF
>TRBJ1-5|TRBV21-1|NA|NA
TGTGCCAGCAGCAAAAACCTGGGCAGTCCGAATCAGCCCCAGCATTTT
CASSKNLGSPNQPQHF
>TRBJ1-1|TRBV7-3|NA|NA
TGTGCCAGCAGCTTAAGAGGCAACACTGAAGCTTTCTTT
CASSLRGNTEAFF
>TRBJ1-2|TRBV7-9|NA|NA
TGTGCCAGCAGCTTAGAGGGGCATGGCTACACCTTC
CASSLEGHGYTF
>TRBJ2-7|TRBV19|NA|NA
TGTGCCAGTAGGCCGTCCGGTGTTAGCGAGCAGTACTTC
CASRPSGVSEQYF
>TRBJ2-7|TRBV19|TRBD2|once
TGTGCCAGCGCTACTAGCGGGAGAGGGGAGCAGTACTTC
CASATSGRGEQYF
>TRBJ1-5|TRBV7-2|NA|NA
TGTGCCAGCAGCTTAGAGGGGTCCATTCAGCCCCAGCATTTT
CASSLEGSIQPQHF
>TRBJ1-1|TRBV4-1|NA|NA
TGCGCCAGCAGCCAAGTAAGGGGCATGAACACTGAAGCTTTCTTT
CASSQVRGMNTEAFF
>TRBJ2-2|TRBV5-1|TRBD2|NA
TGCGCCAGCAGCCCTGGGACTAGCGGGCAGAACACCGGGGAGCTGTTTTTT
CASSPGTSGQNTGELFF
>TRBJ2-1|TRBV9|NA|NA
TGTGCCAGCAGCGTAGGTTTGCAGGGGATCTACAATGAGCAGTTCTTC
CASSVGLQGIYNEQFF
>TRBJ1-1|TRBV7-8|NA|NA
TGTGCCAGCAGCTTAAGGGGTGGGACTGAAGCTTTCTTT
CASSLRGGTEAFF
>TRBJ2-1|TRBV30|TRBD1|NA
TGTGCCTGGAAACGGATGAGGACAGGGGATGAGCAGTTCTTC
CAWKRMRTGDEQFF
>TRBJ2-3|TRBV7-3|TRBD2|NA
TGTGCCAGCAGCTTAACTGCGGGGGGGCCAGATACGCAGTATTTT
CASSLTAGGPDTQYF
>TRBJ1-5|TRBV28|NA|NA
TGTGCCAGCACGAGTGGGGGGCAGCCCCAGCATTTT
CASTSGGQPQHF
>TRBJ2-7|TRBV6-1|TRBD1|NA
TGTGCCAGCAGCCGGGACAGGCTCTACGAGCAGTACTTC
CASSRDRLYEQYF
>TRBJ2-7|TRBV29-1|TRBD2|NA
TGCAGCGCTGGAGGACTAGCGGGAGTGTCCTACGAGCAGTACTTC
CSAGGLAGVSYEQYF
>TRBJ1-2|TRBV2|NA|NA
TGTGCCAGCAGCGCGGGGCTCTATGGCTACACCTTC
CASSAGLYGYTF
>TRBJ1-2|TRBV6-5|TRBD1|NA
TGTGCCAGCAGTTACTCCGGGACAGGGGGCGTACATGGCTACACCTTC
CASSYSGTGGVHGYTF
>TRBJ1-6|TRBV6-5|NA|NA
TGTGCCAGCAGCCCGGTCCGGGTCAATAATTCACCCCTCCACTTT
CASSPVRVNNSPLHF